The 23 T cell receptor beta chains below come from one sample, sequenced in a study of CD8 T cells in Susac syndrome. Reverse transcription of about 0.5 to 1 ug RNA was carried out with random hexamers. TCRdb re-called the immunoSEQ multiplex PCR reads with MiXCR, one entry per CDR3 protein. The repertoire consists of 100,000 to 150,000 distinct CDR3 sequences, with 85% to 95% occurring once and the leading ten covering about 0.087%. Sequenced sample: CD4+ T cells from PBMCs. The receptors derive from a human donor with multiple sclerosis.

This clonotype has just a few counts. The V and J genes are TRBV19 and TRBJ2-7; D might be TRBD1 (6 bases). The CDR3 length is 14 residues. V gave up 3 bases and J gave up 3 bases, with 12 bases separating them. Germline V gene sequence: CDR1 LNHDA, CDR2 SQIVND (reference sequence). The DNA of the CDR3 is TGTGCCAGTAGTATGTGGGGGCAGAACTACGAGCAGTACTTC. The encoded protein is CASSMWGQNYEQYF.

The chain combines TRBV19 with TRBJ2-3; the D call may be TRBD1 or TRBD2 (7 bases each). The CDR3 has 13 amino acids. The germline V gene encodes CDR1 LNHDA and CDR2 SQIVND (reference sequence). The V end was cut by 10 bases, the J end by 2 bases, with 13 bases between. Here the CDR3 reads CATQGGNTDTQYF. The CDR3 nucleotides read TGTGCCACCCAGGGGGGGAACACAGATACGCAGTATTTT. The variable domain in full, completed from reference TRBV19 and TRBJ2-3, reads DGGITQSPKYLFRKEGQNVTLSCEQNLNHDAMYWYRQDPGQGLRLIYYSQIVNDFQKGDIAEGYSVSREKKESFPLTVTSAQKNPTAFYLCATQGGNTDTQYFGPGTRLTVL.

The genes are TRBV20-1 and TRBJ2-1, with D hard to call. This CDR3 spans 14 amino acids. Trimming removed 3 bases at V and 8 bases at J, with 17 bases between. Germline assignment: CDR1 DFQATT and CDR2 SNEGSKA (reference sequence). CDR3: CSARSPIARYEQFF. The CDR3 nucleotides read TGCAGTGCTAGGTCACCTATAGCTCGGTATGAGCAGTTCTTC.

The J gene is TRBJ2-1, the V gene TRBV19; 8 bases are shared with TRBD2. The junction had 8 bases not matched to a gene; V was cut back by 5 bases and J by 2 bases. The CDR3 sequence is 16 residues long. Germline V gene sequence: CDR1 LNHDA, CDR2 SQIVND (reference sequence). The CDR3: CASSRERGIPYNEQFF. The CDR3 DNA reads as TGTGCCAGTAGTCGAGAGCGGGGGATACCCTACAATGAGCAGTTCTTC.

The CDR3 DNA reads as TGTGCCAGCAGCCCCAGACGCGGAGGGGAGACCCAGTACTTC. Translating it yields CASSPRRGGETQYF. V usage is TRBV7-2 and J usage is TRBJ2-5; TRBD2 might be the D (6 bases). V shed 5 bases and J shed 5 bases, with 15 bases lying between them. CDR1 and CDR2 (germline): SGHTA, FQGNSA. The CDR3 covers 14 residues.

This chain connects TRBV9 to TRBJ2-5; D gene uncertain. V dropped 2 bases and J dropped 2 bases, with 10 bases sitting between them. Germline assignment: CDR1 SGDLS and CDR2 YYNGEE. There are 14 residues in the CDR3. The CDR3 here is CASSVNSQQETQYF. In nucleotides, the CDR3 is TGTGCCAGCAGCGTGAACAGCCAGCAAGAGACCCAGTACTTC.

This sequence joins TRBV6-5 and TRBJ2-5; either TRBD1 or TRBD2 may fit D (5 bases each). The CDR3 is made up of 17 amino acids. Trimming left V 0 bases short and J 7 bases short, with 21 bases between. Germline V gene data show CDR1 as MNHEY and CDR2 as SVGAGI. CDR3 bases: TGTGCCAGCAGTTACTCGATAGCCGGGACCCCAATGGGGACCCAGTACTTC. Translating it yields CASSYSIAGTPMGTQYF.

The rearrangement joins TRBV5-4 to TRBJ2-5, with TRBD1 matching over 11 bases. Germline CDR1 reads SGHNT; CDR2 reads YYREEE (reference sequence). This CDR3 has 17 amino acids. After removal of 4 bases from V and 5 bases from J, the junction contained 13 bases not matched to a gene. The CDR3 DNA sequence: TGTGCCAGCAGCCGGAATGGACAGGGGGCGCAGGGTGAGACCCAGTACTTC. Its translation is CASSRNGQGAQGETQYF.

The V gene is TRBV6-2 or TRBV6-3, the J gene TRBJ2-5, with D tentatively TRBD2 (6 bases). Germline V gene lookup returns CDR1 MNHEY and CDR2 SVGEGT. Trimming pared 6 bases from V and 1 base from J, leaving 12 bases between. The CDR3 extends over 14 amino acids. The CDR3 nucleotides read TGTGCCAGCAGCATTAGCGGCCGCCAAGAGACCCAGTACTTC. Translated: CASSISGRQETQYF.

V and J are TRBV28 and TRBJ2-5, with D possibly matching TRBD2 (6 bases). This CDR3 comprises 14 residues. The V gene's germline CDR1 is MDHEN and CDR2 SYDVKM. The V end was cut by 5 bases, the J end by 3 bases, with 13 bases between. The CDR3 is CASSEYGGEETQYF. The CDR3 DNA reads TGTGCCAGCAGTGAATATGGAGGGGAAGAGACCCAGTACTTC.

CDR3 protein: CAISWDREVYEQYF. CDR3 sequence (DNA): TGTGCCATCAGCTGGGACAGGGAGGTTTACGAGCAGTACTTC. V usage is TRBV10-3 and J usage is TRBJ2-7; 9 nucleotides line up with TRBD1. J was trimmed by 4 bases and V by 6 bases; bases with no gene match: 7. CDR1 is ENHRY, CDR2 SYGVKD, per germline. This CDR3 has 14 amino acids.

The chain combines TRBV3-1 with TRBJ2-2; D tentatively reads TRBD1 or TRBD2 (5 bases each). The germline V gene encodes CDR1 LGHDT and CDR2 YNNKEL (reference sequence). V was pared by 3 bases and J by 4 bases, with 9 bases between. CDR3 length equals 14 residues. The CDR3 spells CASSQAGGTGELFF. CDR3 in DNA: TGTGCCAGCAGCCAGGCTGGGGGCACCGGGGAGCTGTTTTTT.

The rearrangement joins TRBV12-3 or TRBV12-4 to TRBJ1-2; D is ambiguous. V lost 10 bases, J lost 8 bases, and 14 bases lay in between. The CDR3 is 11 residues long. This chain's CDR3 is CATLGGEGYTF. DNA of the CDR3: TGTGCCACCCTCGGCGGGGAAGGCTACACCTTC.

The genes are TRBV30 and TRBJ1-1, with D uncertain. The CDR3 is made up of 11 amino acids. V was shortened by 3 bases and J by 5 bases, with 7 bases between the two germline ends. Germline CDR1 is GTSNPN and CDR2 is SVGIG (reference sequence). CDR3 region: CAWRRWTEAFF. As DNA, the CDR3 is TGTGCCTGGAGAAGGTGGACTGAAGCTTTCTTT.

V gene TRBV5-1 combines with J gene TRBJ2-7; 8 bases align to TRBD1. Germline CDR1 and CDR2: SGHRS and YFSETQ. CDR3 length: 15 residues. Losses at the gene ends were 4 bases for V and 6 bases for J; bases not matched to a gene: 12. The CDR3 spells CASSTAGTGGGEQYF. The CDR3, as DNA: TGCGCCAGCAGCACAGCCGGGACAGGCGGCGGCGAGCAGTACTTC.

This clonotype was recorded a few times. The rearrangement uses TRBV9 and TRBJ2-2; no definite D call. In germline, CDR1 is SGDLS, CDR2 YYNGEE. The ends were cut back, 6 bases at V and 6 bases at J, with 12 bases in the middle. There are 13 residues in the CDR3. CDR3 region: CASTLRGAGELFF. DNA of the CDR3: TGTGCCAGCACCCTTAGAGGAGCCGGGGAGCTGTTTTTT.

The CDR3: CASRGFSGTEAFF. In nucleotides, the CDR3 is TGTGCCAGTAGGGGTTTCTCGGGCACTGAAGCTTTCTTT. The chain couples TRBV19 to TRBJ1-1; no clear D gene. Trimming left V 6 bases short and J 4 bases short, with 12 bases between. This CDR3 is 13 amino acids long. Germline CDR1 and CDR2: LNHDA and SQIVND (reference sequence).

The CDR3 DNA follows: TGCAGCGTTGTAATGGAGGAAAACATTCAGTACTTC. It encodes CSVVMEENIQYF. This rearrangement joins TRBV29-1 to TRBJ2-4; weak D call: TRBD2 (5 bases). V was cut by 4 bases and J by 5 bases, with 9 bases left in between. CDR3 length equals 12 residues. Per germline, CDR1 SQVTM and CDR2 ANQGSEA. Combining the CDR3 with reference TRBV29-1 and TRBJ2-4 gives the whole variable domain SAVISQKPSRDICQRGTSLTIQCQVDSQVTMMFWYRQQPGQSLTLIATANQGSEATYESGFVIDKFPISRPNLTFSTLTVSNMSPEDSSIYLCSVVMEENIQYFGAGTRLSVL.

The chain has TRBV7-9 and TRBJ2-2, with 7 bases lining up with TRBD2. The length of the CDR3 is 14 residues. CDR1 SEHNR and CDR2 FQNEAQ come from the germline V gene (reference sequence). V was pared by 7 bases and J by 5 bases, with 7 bases of the junction left unmatched. CDR3 nucleotides: TGTGCCAGCACCCTACCGGGGGGAACCGGGGAGCTGTTTTTT. This encodes CASTLPGGTGELFF.

DNA for the CDR3: TGTGCCAGCAGTTTGACAGGTCCCACGGGTAATTCACCCCTCCACTTT. Translation: CASSLTGPTGNSPLHF. The J gene is TRBJ1-6, the V gene TRBV12-3 or TRBV12-4; possible D gene TRBD1, 6 bases. This CDR3 spans 16 amino acids. Between the trimmed V and J ends, which lost 3 bases and 6 bases, there was a span of 15 bases.

This clonotype was observed a single time. The chain combines TRBV12-3 or TRBV12-4 with TRBJ2-7, with D maybe TRBD1 (6 bases). The CDR3 extends over 14 amino acids. Trimming shortened V by 3 bases and J by 1 base, and 10 bases separated the two germline ends. CDR3 protein: CASSFVGTSYEQYF. CDR3 nucleotide sequence: TGTGCCAGCAGTTTCGTCGGGACATCCTACGAGCAGTACTTC.

The chain recombines TRBV2 with TRBJ1-4; D is perhaps TRBD1 (6 bases). This CDR3 contains 12 residues. CDR1 is SNHLY, CDR2 FYNNEI, per germline. The V gene lost 6 bases and the J gene lost 6 bases, with 8 bases spanning the gap. The CDR3 is CASRKGDEKLFF. CDR3 in DNA: TGTGCCAGCAGGAAGGGGGATGAAAAACTGTTTTTT. The whole variable domain, remainder taken from reference TRBV2 and TRBJ1-4, is EPEVTQTPSHQVTQMGQEVILRCVPISNHLYFYWYRQILGQKVEFLVSFYNNEISEKSEIFDDQFSVERPDGSNFTLKIRSTKLEDSAMYFCASRKGDEKLFFGSGTQLSVL.

The gene calls are TRBV3-1 and TRBJ2-6; 7 bases are a match to TRBD1. V shed 4 bases, J shed 0 bases, and the junction held 6 bases outside the gene matches. The length of the CDR3 is 17 residues. CDR1 and CDR2 from the germline V gene are LGHDT and YNNKEL (reference sequence). As DNA, the CDR3 is TGTGCCAGCAGCCGCGGACAGGCGCACTCTGGGGCCAACGTCCTGACTTTC. It yields the protein CASSRGQAHSGANVLTF.